The T cell receptor (beta chain) described here comes from a study of regulatory T cells in long-lasting Graves disease. At the level of the study: Patients newly diagnosed with Graves' had been on antithyroid drugs for under 3 months.

With iRepertoire HTBI primers and Arm-PCR of CDR3 regions, TCR beta libraries were built. TCRdb reprocessed the multiplex PCR reads with MiXCR, giving one entry per CDR3 protein. Among fewer than 400,000 distinct CDR3 sequences listed, over 15% were seen once. As to time point: newly diagnosed GD, antithyroid drugs for less than 3 months. The TCR library used RNA extracted from PBMCs. American Thyroid Association guidelines defined Graves' disease diagnosis. The study's findings and limits: Less diverse TCR repertoires were seen in persistent Graves' patients than in newly diagnosed ones.

In the case of this clonotype: The antigen is undetermined.

The receptor was derived from a female donor with Graves disease. Sequencing was performed on peripheral blood mononuclear cells (PBMCs), taken at new diagnosis, from a patient treated with antithyroid drugs.

This CDR3 is CSVDDRDHEQFF. In nucleotides, the CDR3 is TGCAGCGTCGATGACAGGGATCATGAGCAGTTCTTC. This chain connects TRBV29-1 to TRBJ2-1, with 7 bases matching TRBD1. The V segment lost 6 bases and the J segment 8 bases; nucleotides outside the gene matches: 7. Germline CDR1 SQVTM, CDR2 ANQGSEA. The CDR3 is made up of 12 amino acids.